This T cell receptor (beta chain) is from a study of T cell changes during pregnancy in multiple sclerosis (dated 2019 in TCRdb). Context from the whole study: The study looked at changes in the T cell repertoire across pregnancy in women with multiple sclerosis.

A remark on this clone: Its antigen remains unidentified. Per-base qualities were not stored, and no clone one base away is much larger.

Receptor amplification or capture employed the immunoSEQ multiplex PCR assay. TCRdb provides this immuneACCESS table in a form limited to in-frame rearrangements. Some clones are lacking; in checked studies, under half of them reflect an unresolved V gene, and why the rest are absent is not known. This sample has 80,000 or so clones in its table, and about 91% of those were observed once. The ten largest clonotypes hold around 1.4% of the sample. In the germline V gene (reference sequence), CDR1 corresponds to LNHDA and CDR2 to SQIVND. The CDR3 spans 14 residues, from the cysteine through the phenylalanine. Only the CDR3 portion is preserved as DNA: 42 bases, with reading frame beginning at the first base. Relative to germline, V is 4 bases shorter and J is 6 bases shorter, with 15 bases between their ends.

The sequenced sample was peripheral blood, obtained before pregnancy. This receptor was obtained from a female donor with multiple sclerosis, enrolled in a pregnancy study. Recombination joined TRBV19 with TRBJ1-2; TRBD1 is a possible D gene, resting on 6 matching bases. The CDR3 is CASSTTGSWDGYTF. The bases are TGTGCCAGTAGTACGACAGGCTCTTGGGATGGCTACACCTTC. Where the CDR3 stops, the reference TRBV19 and TRBJ1-2 genes take over; the full variable domain is DGGITQSPKYLFRKEGQNVTLSCEQNLNHDAMYWYRQDPGQGLRLIYYSQIVNDFQKGDIAEGYSVSREKKESFPLTVTSAQKNPTAFYLCASSTTGSWDGYTFGSGTRLTVV.